This TCR beta chain was obtained from a study of response to subunit inactivated influenza vaccine. TCRdb used MiXCR to reprocess the RT-PCR reads, holding one entry per CDR3 protein. The repertoire holds about 780,000 distinct CDR3 sequences, with around 20% as singletons. Regarding the study as a whole: Authors proposed each seasonal influenza vaccination draws in few new T cells.

This clonotype was found a few times. Its antigen is undetermined. The CDR3 consists of 16 residues. J lost 7 bases, V lost 3 bases, and 12 bases had no gene match. CDR1 LGHNA and CDR2 YNFKEQ come from the germline V gene. This receptor was obtained from a man aged 45 to 65 who received an inactivated influenza vaccine. This chain connects TRBV4-2 to TRBJ2-5, with 9 bases lining up with TRBD2. Sequences were derived from PBMCs from blood, sampled more than 4 days after vaccination. The CDR3 loop is CASSQAPGLADTTQYF. CDR3 DNA: TGTGCCAGCAGCCAGGCACCGGGACTAGCAGATACGACCCAGTACTTC.